A single sample gave rise to the 17 T cell receptor beta chains below, sequenced in a study of cytomegalovirus exposure and HLA in healthy donors. The study ran its PCR with 60 Vbeta and 13 Jbeta primers. Profiled with immunoSEQ multiplex PCR; TCRdb holds only in-frame clones, not every one. The sample's table shows 180,000 or so clones. The sequenced material came from PBMCs. All receptors come from a boy between 5 and 17 years old in good health and CMV-seronegative.

The CDR3 DNA reads TGTGCCAGCAGCTTATCCCGTCCGGGTGCCACCGGGGAGCTGTTTTTT. It encodes CASSLSRPGATGELFF. The chain couples TRBV11-2 to TRBJ2-2; D not certain. The germline CDR1 and CDR2 sequences are SGHAT and FQNNGV. V lost 2 bases to trimming and J lost 4 bases, with 14 bases between them. This CDR3 comprises 16 residues.

CDR3 loop: CASSWTENSNQPQHF. CDR3 sequence (DNA): TGTGCCAGCAGTTGGACAGAAAATAGCAATCAGCCCCAGCATTTT. The V and J genes are TRBV2 and TRBJ1-5, with a possible D match to TRBD1 (6 bases). V was cut by 5 bases and J by 0 bases, with 11 bases left in between. The germline CDR1 and CDR2 sequences are SNHLY and FYNNEI. This CDR3 has 15 amino acids.

The chain recombines TRBV5-6 with TRBJ1-2; 9 nucleotides align to TRBD1. The CDR3 has 15 amino acids. V lost 4 bases, J lost 4 bases, and 8 bases stayed unmatched. Germline V gene sequence: CDR1 SGHDT, CDR2 YYEEEE. DNA of the CDR3: TGTGCCAGCAGCGGTGGACAGGGGAGGGCCTATGGCTACACCTTC. It codes for CASSGGQGRAYGYTF.

V is TRBV4-1 and J is TRBJ1-1; maybe TRBD1 (5 bases). Germline V gene data show CDR1 as MGHRA and CDR2 as YSYEKL. The CDR3 spans 16 residues. The V end was cut by 0 bases, the J end by 4 bases, with 15 bases between. The CDR3: CASSQEIQGWGTEAFF. The CDR3 region has the DNA TGCGCCAGCAGCCAAGAGATCCAGGGTTGGGGCACTGAAGCTTTCTTT.

The rearrangement uses TRBV11-3 and TRBJ2-2; TRBD1 agrees at 8 bases. The ends lost 5 bases at V and 1 base at J; junction bases unmatched: 3. Germline lookup yields CDR1 SGHNT and CDR2 YENEEA. There are 15 residues in the CDR3. CDR3 DNA sequence: TGTGCCAGCAGCCGAGGACAGGGGAACACCGGGGAGCTGTTTTTT. Its translation is CASSRGQGNTGELFF.

The chain is built from TRBV6-6 and TRBJ1-2, with 7 bases that match TRBD1. CDR1 and CDR2 from the germline V gene are MNHNY and SVGAGI (reference sequence). V lost 6 bases and J lost 10; bases outside the gene matches: 11. This CDR3 region has 13 residues. CDR3: CASRTFVEGAYTF. CDR3 nucleotide sequence: TGTGCCAGCAGAACCTTTGTTGAGGGGGCCTACACCTTC.

The chain is built from TRBV19 and TRBJ2-3, with TRBD1 matching over 8 bases. Germline CDR1 reads LNHDA; CDR2 reads SQIVND (reference sequence). The CDR3 consists of 14 residues. J lost 4 bases, V lost 4 bases, and 4 bases had no gene match. CDR3 bases: TGTGCCAGTAGTAACGACAGGGGTCCAGATACGCAGTATTTT. This translates into CASSNDRGPDTQYF.

The CDR3 nucleotides read TGTGCCAGCAGCCCCCTAGACAGGCTAACAGGCACTGAAGCTTTCTTT. Amino acids: CASSPLDRLTGTEAFF. J is TRBJ1-1 and V is TRBV5-6, with a possible D match to TRBD1 (6 bases). Trimming pared 4 bases from V and 4 bases from J, leaving 20 bases between. The CDR3 length is 16 residues. In germline, CDR1 is SGHDT, CDR2 YYEEEE.

The chain has TRBV11-3 and TRBJ2-1, with D uncertain. Germline values: CDR1 SGHNT, CDR2 YENEEA. Trimming cost V 4 bases and J 4 bases, with 5 bases left between them. This CDR3 is built from 12 residues. This CDR3 reads CASSSRYNEQFF. The CDR3, as DNA: TGTGCCAGCAGCTCGCGGTACAATGAGCAGTTCTTC.

Here the CDR3 reads CASSITPKEHTF. The CDR3 DNA follows: TGTGCCAGTTCTATTACTCCGAAGGAGCACACCTTC. The chain is built from TRBV2 and TRBJ1-2, with D uncertain. Germline V gives CDR1 SNHLY, CDR2 FYNNEI. CDR3 length: 12 residues. With 9 bases removed from V and 12 bases from J, the gap between germline ends came to 20 bases.

Comments on this clone: One end of the junction fails to match germline, which may point to a read error. At the DNA level, this CDR3 is encoded by other sequences in the same sample as well. This chain connects TRBV6-5 to TRBJ1-1; TRBD1 matches at 8 bases. In germline, CDR1 is MNHEY, CDR2 SVGAGI. The CDR3 length is 14 residues. CDR3 region: CASRKDRVGTEAFF. CDR3 DNA sequence: TGTGCCAGCAGGAAGGACAGGGTAGGGACTGAGGCTTTCTTT.

The chain links TRBV20-1 to TRBJ1-2, with 7 bases fitting TRBD1. Per germline, CDR1 DFQATT and CDR2 SNEGSKA (reference sequence). The CDR3 sequence is 11 residues long. The J segment lost 8 bases and the V segment lost 6 bases, leaving 6 bases of the junction unmatched. DNA of the CDR3: TGCAGTGCACAGGGGAAGGAGGGCTACACCTTC. It yields the protein CSAQGKEGYTF.

V is TRBV5-1 and J is TRBJ2-3; 10 bases are a match to TRBD2. The germline gives CDR1 SGHRS, CDR2 YFSETQ. The length of the CDR3 is 16 residues. Germline trimming cut 4 bases from V and 2 bases from J; bases unmatched to any gene: 7. The CDR3 here is CASSQTLAGDTDTQYF. CDR3 in DNA: TGCGCCAGCAGCCAGACCCTAGCGGGGGACACAGATACGCAGTATTTT.

V is TRBV6-1 and J is TRBJ2-5, with D perhaps TRBD2 (7 bases). Trimming shortened V by 1 base and J by 1 base, and 10 bases separated the two germline ends. Per the germline V gene, CDR1 is MNHNS and CDR2 is SASEGT. This CDR3 is built from 15 residues. The CDR3 sequence is CASSEGGGSQETQYF. Here the CDR3 DNA reads TGTGCCAGCAGTGAAGGGGGGGGCTCCCAAGAGACCCAGTACTTC.

This chain joins TRBV30 and TRBJ2-7, with TRBD1 matching over 8 bases. The V segment lost 4 bases and the J segment 7 bases; nucleotides outside the gene matches: 9. Per the germline V gene, CDR1 is GTSNPN and CDR2 is SVGIG (reference sequence). This CDR3 comprises 13 residues. CDR3 sequence (DNA): TGTGCCTGGACCCAGGGGGCCTTAAGGGAGCAGTACTTC. Its translation: CAWTQGALREQYF.

V and J are TRBV5-1 and TRBJ2-7; 9 bases fit TRBD2. The CDR3 totals 16 residues. With 0 bases clipped from V and 0 bases from J, the junction kept 4 bases outside the gene matches. Per germline, CDR1 SGHRS and CDR2 YFSETQ. The CDR3, as DNA: TGCGCCAGCAGCTTGGGGGGTAGCGGGGGCTCCTACGAGCAGTACTTC. Translating it yields CASSLGGSGGSYEQYF.

V gene TRBV4-2 combines with J gene TRBJ2-2; 14 bases fit TRBD2. Trimming cost V 4 bases and J 0 bases; bases outside gene matches: 4. CDR1 and CDR2 (germline): LGHNA, YNFKEQ. The length of the CDR3 is 18 residues. For the CDR3, the DNA is TGTGCCAGCAGCCGAGGACTAGCGGGGGGCGCGAACACCGGGGAGCTGTTTTTT. Its protein is CASSRGLAGGANTGELFF.